This T cell receptor (beta chain) emerged from a study of cytomegalovirus exposure and HLA in healthy donors. With 60 Vbeta and 13 Jbeta primers, the PCR was carried out. Data came from immunoSEQ multiplex PCR; TCRdb stores just in-frame clones and leaves some out. The table lists roughly 51,000 clones. The TCR was taken from a middle-aged woman in good health and CMV-seronegative. The sequencing sample was made of PBMCs.

The CDR3 DNA follows: TGTGCCAGCAGCTTAACCGGGACAGGGGGTGATGAGACCCAGTACTTC. The encoded protein is CASSLTGTGGDETQYF. The chain joins TRBV7-3 to TRBJ2-5; 11 bases map to TRBD1. V dropped 0 bases and J dropped 5; count of bases not matched to a gene: 5. Per germline, CDR1 SGHTA and CDR2 FQGTGA. The CDR3 is made up of 16 amino acids.